These 16 T cell receptor beta chains originate from one sample sequenced in a study of long-term antiretroviral therapy in people with HIV. Researchers report immunoSEQ v3.0 was run at survey level. Measured with immunoSEQ multiplex PCR; TCRdb has only the in-frame clones, and not every one. The data contain about 15,000 clones, approximately 93% of them singletons. The sample in question was unsorted PBMCs, obtained 0.6 years after starting antiretroviral therapy. The receptors derive from a woman aged 40 to 55 with HIV.

The chain joins TRBV7-8 to TRBJ1-2; a possible D gene is TRBD1 (5 bases). With 2 bases removed from V and 2 bases from J, the gap between germline ends came to 9 bases. Per the germline V gene, CDR1 is SGHVS and CDR2 is FQNEAQ. The CDR3 totals 14 residues. For the CDR3, the DNA is TGTGCCAGCAGCTTACGGGGGGGGAACTATGGCTACACCTTC. This translates into CASSLRGGNYGYTF.

V is TRBV7-2 and J is TRBJ2-2; D gene ambiguous. V was cut by 5 bases and J by 0 bases, with 13 bases left in between. This CDR3 is 16 amino acids long. Germline CDR1 and CDR2: SGHTA and FQGNSA. The CDR3 is CASSLWTQANTGELFF. CDR3 coding DNA: TGTGCCAGCAGCCTATGGACGCAAGCGAACACCGGGGAGCTGTTTTTT.

This chain uses TRBV10-3 with TRBJ1-5, with a weak D call TRBD1 (5 bases). This CDR3 comprises 16 residues. V was cut by 4 bases and J by 4 bases, with 17 bases left in between. From germline, CDR1 is ENHRY and CDR2 SYGVKD. The CDR3 DNA reads TGTGCCATCAGTGGAGGAACAGCTGGGGGAAATCAGCCCCAGCATTTT. It is translated as CAISGGTAGGNQPQHF.

Worth noting for this clone: The same CDR3 arises from other DNA sequences in this sample as well. V gene TRBV5-1 combines with J gene TRBJ1-1; D ambiguous. V shed 5 bases and J shed 2 bases, with 13 bases lying between them. The V gene's germline CDR1 is SGHRS and CDR2 YFSETQ. The CDR3 sequence is 14 residues long. The CDR3 nucleotides are TGCGCCAGCAGATCCACGGGCGGAAACACTGAAGCTTTCTTT. It encodes CASRSTGGNTEAFF.

The chain is built from TRBV27 and TRBJ1-3; the match to TRBD1 covers 10 bases. Trimming cost V 6 bases and J 3 bases; bases outside gene matches: 11. Germline CDR1 and CDR2: MNHEY and SMNVEV (reference sequence). The CDR3 extends over 17 amino acids. CDR3 protein: CASSHAPGQGFGNTIYF. In DNA, the CDR3 is TGTGCCAGCAGCCACGCCCCGGGACAGGGGTTTGGAAACACCATATATTTT.

This rearrangement joins TRBV18 to TRBJ2-7; 7 positions agree with TRBD1. J was trimmed by 5 bases and V by 3 bases; bases with no gene match: 7. CDR1 and CDR2 (germline): KGHSH, LQKENI. CDR3 length: 14 residues. The CDR3 coding sequence is TGTGCCAGCTCACCCCACAGGGGCGAGGACGAGCAGTACTTC. This codes for CASSPHRGEDEQYF.

The rearrangement uses TRBV2 and TRBJ1-1; a weak D match, TRBD1 (6 bases). CDR3 size: 14 residues. Germline V gene sequence: CDR1 SNHLY, CDR2 FYNNEI. V was pared by 6 bases and J by 0 bases, with 11 bases between. The CDR3 nucleotides read TGTGCCAGCAGACAACAGGGACTGAACACTGAAGCTTTCTTT. It translates to CASRQQGLNTEAFF.

The chain couples TRBV4-1 to TRBJ2-3; D gene uncertain. CDR3 length: 16 amino acids. Germline loops: CDR1 MGHRA, CDR2 YSYEKL. The V end was cut by 0 bases, the J end by 7 bases, with 17 bases between. The CDR3 region has the DNA TGCGCCAGCAGCCAAGATCGGAGAGGTAAAGGCTATACGCAGTATTTT. It encodes CASSQDRRGKGYTQYF.

By share, this clone counts as medium-sized. This chain joins TRBV5-5 and TRBJ2-7, with TRBD2 matching over 7 bases. From germline, CDR1 is SGHKS and CDR2 YYEKEE (reference sequence). Trimming at V came to 2 bases and at J to 0 bases, leaving 5 bases not matched to a gene. The CDR3 consists of 15 residues. For the CDR3, the DNA is TGTGCCAGCAGCTTCATGGGGGGGGGCTCCTACGAGCAGTACTTC. Translated: CASSFMGGGSYEQYF. Full variable domain (outside the CDR3, taken from reference TRBV5-5 and TRBJ2-7): DAGVTQSPTHLIKTRGQQVTLRCSPISGHKSVSWYQQVLGQGPQFIFQYYEKEERGRGNFPDRFSARQFPNYSSELNVNALLLGDSALYLCASSFMGGGSYEQYFGPGTRLTVT.

This chain links TRBV4-3 with TRBJ1-2; D perhaps matches TRBD1 (5 bases). The CDR3 totals 15 residues. The germline gives CDR1 LGHNA, CDR2 YSLEER. The germline V and J ends were trimmed by 2 bases and 4 bases, with 14 bases remaining between them. CDR3 DNA sequence: TGCGCCAGCAGCCAATCCAGACAGACCATCTATGGCTACACCTTC. The encoded protein is CASSQSRQTIYGYTF.

V and J are TRBV10-3 and TRBJ2-1; 7 bases fit TRBD2. Germline V gene lookup returns CDR1 ENHRY and CDR2 SYGVKD. The junction had 4 bases not matched to a gene; V was cut back by 10 bases and J by 4 bases. There are 12 residues in the CDR3. The DNA for the CDR3 is TGTGCCACCGGGGGGTCTTACAATGAGCAGTTCTTC. It is translated as CATGGSYNEQFF.

The chain joins TRBV6-1 to TRBJ2-2, with D possibly TRBD1 on 6 matching bases. Trimming took off 9 bases at V and 2 bases at J, with 16 bases between the two ends. The CDR3 is 15 amino acids. Germline values: CDR1 MNHNS, CDR2 SASEGT. The DNA for the CDR3 is TGTGCCAGTGGCCGGGACACGATAAACACCGGGGAGCTGTTTTTT. Amino acid sequence: CASGRDTINTGELFF.

In DNA, the CDR3 is TGTGCCAGCAGCTTAGCAGGGGGCGAATCCTACGAGCAGTACTTC. Amino acids: CASSLAGGESYEQYF. The chain couples TRBV7-6 to TRBJ2-7; 7 bases align to TRBD1. This CDR3 comprises 15 residues. Germline lookup yields CDR1 SGHVS and CDR2 FNYEAQ. V lost 0 bases, J lost 1 base, and 3 bases stayed unmatched.

The V and J genes are TRBV5-1 and TRBJ1-6, with a tentative D call TRBD1 (5 bases). This CDR3 contains 17 residues. The V gene lost 2 bases and the J gene lost 6 bases, with 18 bases spanning the gap. Germline CDR1 is SGHRS and CDR2 is YFSETQ. The CDR3 protein is CASSLKPRDGSNSPLHF. The CDR3 DNA sequence: TGCGCCAGCAGCTTAAAGCCCCGGGACGGTAGTAATTCACCCCTCCACTTT.

The CDR3 spells CASSPHGWGKTNYGYTF. CDR3 nucleotides: TGTGCCAGCAGCCCACATGGGTGGGGCAAGACTAACTATGGCTACACCTTC. This sequence joins TRBV5-4 and TRBJ1-2; possible D gene TRBD1, 5 bases. The germline V gene has CDR1 SGHNT and CDR2 YYREEE (reference sequence). Between the trimmed V and J ends, which lost 4 bases and 0 bases, there was a span of 19 bases. The CDR3 covers 17 residues.

The J gene is TRBJ2-7, the V gene TRBV7-9; D not resolved. The CDR3 length is 11 residues. Trimming took 3 bases from V and 0 from J, leaving 0 bases between them. The germline CDR1 and CDR2 sequences are SEHNR and FQNEAQ (reference sequence). The CDR3 region is CASSFSYEQYF. DNA for the CDR3: TGTGCCAGCAGCTTCTCCTACGAGCAGTACTTC. The entire variable domain, with the rest obtained from reference TRBV7-9 and TRBJ2-7, is as follows: DTGVSQNPRHKITKRGQNVTFRCDPISEHNRLYWYRQTLGQGPEFLTYFQNEAQLEKSRLLSDRFSAERPKGSFSTLEIQRTEQGDSAMYLCASSFSYEQYFGPGTRLTVT.